The rows below give T cell receptor beta chains drawn from one sample of a study of T cell responses to AZD1222 COVID-19 vaccine. Produced via immunoSEQ multiplex PCR; TCRdb's table is partial and in-frame only. Of tens of thousands of clones in the sample, 80% to 90% were seen once. The sequencing used peripheral blood, collected 28 days after the second AZD1222 dose. Receptors were obtained from an adult who received the AZD1222 COVID-19 vaccine. The CDR3 runs from the conserved cysteine through the conserved F or W. Each record gives: V gene, J gene, D gene, clone size, CDR3 DNA, CDR3 protein. The D gene is left open where the match is weak. Size values are once, few and many counts, or a class for expanded clones, and some rows have none.

v_call: TRBV29-1; j_call: TRBJ1-5; d_call: TRBD1; clone_size: NA; cdr3_nt: TGCAGCGTTGACTCAGGGGGCGGGCGGCCCCAGCATTTT; cdr3_aa: CSVDSGGGRPQHF
v_call: TRBV6-2/TRBV6-3; j_call: TRBJ1-5; d_call: NA; clone_size: once; cdr3_nt: TGTGCCAGCAGTGAGAGAGCCCAGCCCCAGCATTTT; cdr3_aa: CASSERAQPQHF
v_call: TRBV5-1; j_call: TRBJ1-4; d_call: NA; clone_size: few; cdr3_nt: TGCGCCAGCAGCTTGGCCCCGCAGGGAGGGAATGAAAAACTGTTTTTT; cdr3_aa: CASSLAPQGGNEKLFF
v_call: TRBV6-2/TRBV6-3; j_call: TRBJ2-3; d_call: TRBD1; clone_size: NA; cdr3_nt: TGTGCCAGCAGCCTTCGACAGGGGCTCACAGATACGCAGTATTTT; cdr3_aa: CASSLRQGLTDTQYF
v_call: TRBV28; j_call: TRBJ2-1; d_call: TRBD2; clone_size: NA; cdr3_nt: TGTGCCAGCAAACATCAGGTGGCGGGAGGCGATGAGCAGTTCTTC; cdr3_aa: CASKHQVAGGDEQFF
v_call: TRBV18; j_call: TRBJ2-7; d_call: TRBD2; clone_size: NA; cdr3_nt: TGTGCCAGCTCACCGGCGAGCGGGGGGCCTAACGAGCAGTACTTC; cdr3_aa: CASSPASGGPNEQYF
v_call: TRBV24-1; j_call: TRBJ1-2; d_call: NA; clone_size: NA; cdr3_nt: TGTGCCACCAGTGGCGGAGGGACCCCCTATGGCTACACCTTC; cdr3_aa: CATSGGGTPYGYTF
v_call: TRBV28; j_call: TRBJ1-5; d_call: NA; clone_size: NA; cdr3_nt: TGTGCCAGCAGTTTATTGGCCCAGGGCCAGCCCCAGCATTTT; cdr3_aa: CASSLLAQGQPQHF
v_call: TRBV15; j_call: TRBJ1-2; d_call: NA; clone_size: NA; cdr3_nt: TGTGCCACCAGCAGAGTACGGGAGGCGGGCTATGGCTACACCTTC; cdr3_aa: CATSRVREAGYGYTF
v_call: TRBV6-2/TRBV6-3; j_call: TRBJ2-3; d_call: NA; clone_size: NA; cdr3_nt: TGTGCCAGCAGTTGGGCGGGGGCGACTAGCACAGATACGCAGTATTTT; cdr3_aa: CASSWAGATSTDTQYF
v_call: TRBV10-2; j_call: TRBJ1-4; d_call: NA; clone_size: NA; cdr3_nt: TGCGCCAGCAGTGAGCCGGCCTTGGGTGAAAAACTGTTTTTT; cdr3_aa: CASSEPALGEKLFF
v_call: TRBV10-1; j_call: TRBJ1-1; d_call: TRBD1; clone_size: NA; cdr3_nt: TGCGCCAGCAGGCCGGACAGGAGAAGCACTGAAGCTTTCTTT; cdr3_aa: CASRPDRRSTEAFF
v_call: TRBV19; j_call: TRBJ2-7; d_call: NA; clone_size: NA; cdr3_nt: TGTGCCAGTAGTATAGGACGCCCCTCCTACGAGCAGTACTTC; cdr3_aa: CASSIGRPSYEQYF
v_call: TRBV4-3; j_call: TRBJ1-1; d_call: NA; clone_size: NA; cdr3_nt: TGCGCCAGCAGCTCCGGCATAGGGACTGAAGCTTTCTTT; cdr3_aa: CASSSGIGTEAFF
v_call: TRBV11-3; j_call: TRBJ1-5; d_call: NA; clone_size: NA; cdr3_nt: TGTGCCAGCAGCTTAAACAGCTATAGCAATCAGCCCCAGCATTTT; cdr3_aa: CASSLNSYSNQPQHF
v_call: TRBV12-3/TRBV12-4; j_call: TRBJ2-7; d_call: TRBD1; clone_size: NA; cdr3_nt: TGTGCCAGCAGTCAAGGACAGGGAGCCCAGCAGTACTTC; cdr3_aa: CASSQGQGAQQYF
v_call: TRBV10-3; j_call: TRBJ1-3; d_call: NA; clone_size: NA; cdr3_nt: TGTGCCATCAGTGAGCAAGGAGGGTCAGGAAACACCATATATTTT; cdr3_aa: CAISEQGGSGNTIYF
v_call: TRBV10-3; j_call: TRBJ2-3; d_call: NA; clone_size: NA; cdr3_nt: TGTGCCATGGGGGGGGCGACAGATACGCAGTATTTT; cdr3_aa: CAMGGATDTQYF
v_call: TRBV30; j_call: TRBJ1-1; d_call: NA; clone_size: NA; cdr3_nt: TGTGCCCTCACCCGGGTCAACACTGAAGCTTTCTTT; cdr3_aa: CALTRVNTEAFF
v_call: TRBV3-1/TRBV3-2; j_call: TRBJ1-6; d_call: NA; clone_size: NA; cdr3_nt: TGTGCCAGCAGCCAAGACGGCAGGGCCTTCTCCGATAATTCACCCCTCCACTTT; cdr3_aa: CASSQDGRAFSDNSPLHF
v_call: TRBV6-5; j_call: TRBJ2-5; d_call: NA; clone_size: NA; cdr3_nt: TGTGCCAGCAGCGGGCACCGCCAAGAGACCCAGTACTTC; cdr3_aa: CASSGHRQETQYF
v_call: TRBV27; j_call: TRBJ2-3; d_call: TRBD2; clone_size: NA; cdr3_nt: TGTGCCAGCAGTTTATCGGGACTAGCGGGGACCACAGATACGCAGTATTTT; cdr3_aa: CASSLSGLAGTTDTQYF
v_call: TRBV12-3/TRBV12-4; j_call: TRBJ1-2; d_call: NA; clone_size: once; cdr3_nt: TGTGCCAGCAGACGGGACACGAACTATGGCTACACCTTC; cdr3_aa: CASRRDTNYGYTF
v_call: TRBV27; j_call: TRBJ2-2; d_call: TRBD2; clone_size: NA; cdr3_nt: TGTGCCAGCAGGAGACTAGCAACGAACACCGGGGAGCTGTTTTTT; cdr3_aa: CASRRLATNTGELFF
v_call: TRBV19; j_call: TRBJ2-1; d_call: NA; clone_size: NA; cdr3_nt: TGTGCCAGTAGGGGCCGGGGGAATGAGCAGTTCTTC; cdr3_aa: CASRGRGNEQFF
v_call: TRBV7-9; j_call: TRBJ1-1; d_call: TRBD1; clone_size: once; cdr3_nt: TGTGCCAGCAGGGGGACAGCTGAAGCTTTCTTT; cdr3_aa: CASRGTAEAFF
v_call: TRBV7-8; j_call: TRBJ1-2; d_call: TRBD1; clone_size: NA; cdr3_nt: TGTGCCAGCAGCCCCCCCGCCCGGACAGGGGGAGGGGTGCGGGATGGCTACACCTTC; cdr3_aa: CASSPPARTGGGVRDGYTF
v_call: TRBV7-9; j_call: TRBJ2-1; d_call: TRBD1; clone_size: NA; cdr3_nt: TGTGCCAGCAGCCTAGACAGGGCCGGGTACAATGAGCAGTTCTTC; cdr3_aa: CASSLDRAGYNEQFF
v_call: TRBV19; j_call: TRBJ2-5; d_call: NA; clone_size: NA; cdr3_nt: TGTGCCAGTACCCCCAGAACGGAGACCCAGTACTTC; cdr3_aa: CASTPRTETQYF
v_call: TRBV28; j_call: TRBJ1-5; d_call: NA; clone_size: NA; cdr3_nt: TGTGCCAGTGGGGGTAACAATCAGCCCGCGCAACATTTT; cdr3_aa: CASGGNNQPAQHF
v_call: TRBV10-1; j_call: TRBJ1-5; d_call: NA; clone_size: NA; cdr3_nt: TGCGCCAGCAGTGAGCATGGGCCCCAGCATTTT; cdr3_aa: CASSEHGPQHF